This T cell receptor beta chain was captured in a study of regulatory and conventional T cells in RAG deficiency. The germline gives CDR1 MGHDK, CDR2 SYGVNS. Trimming removed 5 bases from V and 5 bases from J; junction bases left unmatched: 6. The CDR3 runs 15 residues. This table comes from immunoSEQ multiplex PCR, and its TCRdb copy is limited to in-frame clones, with some not included. The sample contains around 10,000 clones, 70% to 90% of which appear only once. Study-wide findings and caveats: In Omenn syndrome, Treg and Tconv repertoires overlapped >80%. Control T-cell subsets had markedly higher Shannon entropy and lower Simpson indices than RAG-deficient patients.

Comment on this clone: What it recognizes is unknown.

Blood CD4+ CD25-high CD127-low regulatory T cells supplied the genomic DNA template. These data also featured in a second study, about regulatory T cells. That source adds: Primers: 52 TRBV forward and 13 TRBJ reverse.

The chain is built from TRBV25-1 and TRBJ1-4, with 9 bases identical to TRBD1. The sample comprised Tregs sorted from blood. The clonotype originates from a human donor in good health. CDR3 sequence: CASSTPGTGNEKLFF. The CDR3 DNA reads TGTGCCAGCAGTACCCCCGGGACAGGGAATGAAAAACTGTTTTTT.